Listed here is a single TCR beta chain. What it recognizes is unknown. This sample was taken from a study of T cell clonotyping in hematopoietic cell transplantation. Study-wide findings and caveats: Higher Inverse Simpson Index values in graft donor and pretransplant recipient predicted broader posttransplant TCR diversity. Few recipient clonotypes overlapped donors; over 95% were de novo at given depth. Pathologically expanded recipient clonotypes increased progressively from day 30 to day 180 as diversity fell. No sorting was done, leaving CD4 and CD8 contributions mixed.

Repertoires were generated with immunoSEQ multiplex PCR, while TCRdb's copy carries only in-frame clones and drops some. The sample holds about 2,100 clones, around 94% seen once. Germline CDR1 and CDR2: MRHNA and SNTAGT. This CDR3 has 14 amino acids. V was cut by 5 bases and J by 0 bases, with 10 bases left in between. The receptor comes from a man aged 45 to 65 in good health. Some clones in this sample may be carry-over from other donors' samples. The sequenced material came from peripheral blood mononuclear cells. The chain couples TRBV6-4 to TRBJ1-1, with D perhaps TRBD1 (5 bases). For the CDR3, the DNA is TGTGCCAGCAGTATTGGGACGTTGAACACTGAAGCTTTCTTT. It codes for CASSIGTLNTEAFF.